The 30 T cell receptor beta chains below all came from one sample that was sequenced in a study of T cells in Graves' hyperthyroidism and ophthalmopathy. Amplification of TCR beta CDR3 regions was performed using RNA transcripts as template. The TCR CDR3 first-round RT-PCR relied on the HTBI primer set. From the multiplex PCR reads, TCRdb called clonotypes with MiXCR, one entry per CDR3 protein. In the table there are some 700,000 distinct CDR3 sequences, around 15% of which are singletons. Sequenced input: blood. These receptors were obtained from a man aged 50-60 years with Graves' hyperthyroidism.

The sample holds many counts of this clonotype. The V and J genes are TRBV7-2 and TRBJ1-5, with D possibly matching TRBD1 (6 bases). The CDR3 is made up of 15 amino acids. Germline V gene sequence: CDR1 SGHTA, CDR2 FQGNSA. Trimming took 5 bases from V and 4 from J, leaving 15 bases between them. In DNA, the CDR3 is TGTGCCAGCAGCCCCCAGGGGCGGACGAATCAGCCCCAGCATTTT. Translated, it gives CASSPQGRTNQPQHF.

The chain has TRBV29-1 and TRBJ2-1, with a tentative D call TRBD2 (5 bases). Germline lookup yields CDR1 SQVTM and CDR2 ANQGSEA. CDR3 length: 16 amino acids. Trimming pared 3 bases from V and 0 bases from J, leaving 15 bases between. For the CDR3, the DNA is TGCAGCGTTGACACAAGGACTTCCCGCTCCTACAATGAGCAGTTCTTC. Its translation: CSVDTRTSRSYNEQFF.

V usage is TRBV7-3 and J usage is TRBJ2-1, with 10 bases lining up with TRBD2. Germline values: CDR1 SGHTA, CDR2 FQGTGA. The CDR3 covers 17 residues. V gave up 1 base and J gave up 12 bases; unmatched junction bases: 15. The CDR3 DNA reads TGTGCCAGCAGCTTAAACAGGCCCGGACTAGCGGACCGGGGGCAGTTCTTC. It specifies CASSLNRPGLADRGQFF.

This clonotype was recorded many times. The chain recombines TRBV28 with TRBJ2-7; maybe TRBD2 (6 bases). CDR1 and CDR2 from the germline V gene are MDHEN and SYDVKM. The CDR3 sequence is 17 residues long. Trimming stripped 2 bases from V and 1 base from J, with 18 bases between. The CDR3: CASSLLIGGGTSYEQYF. In nucleotides, the CDR3 is TGTGCCAGCAGTTTACTCATTGGGGGAGGCACGTCCTACGAGCAGTACTTC.

This clonotype was counted a few times. This chain joins TRBV5-5 and TRBJ1-1; TRBD1 is a possible D gene (5 bases). V dropped 0 bases and J dropped 8 bases, with 23 bases sitting between them. CDR1 is SGHKS, CDR2 YYEKEE, per germline (reference sequence). CDR3 length equals 17 residues. The CDR3 DNA reads as TGTGCCAGCAGCTTGGGGAGGGTTCAGGGTCGTATACTCGAAGCTTTCTTT. This sequence encodes CASSLGRVQGRILEAFF. Full variable domain (remainder filled in from reference TRBV5-5 and TRBJ1-1): DAGVTQSPTHLIKTRGQQVTLRCSPISGHKSVSWYQQVLGQGPQFIFQYYEKEERGRGNFPDRFSARQFPNYSSELNVNALLLGDSALYLCASSLGRVQGRILEAFFGQGTRLTVV.

This clonotype has ten or more counts. The CDR3 coding sequence is TGTGCCAGCAGAACTAGCTACTACGAGCAGTACTTC. It codes for CASRTSYYEQYF. The genes are TRBV28 and TRBJ2-7; D may be TRBD2 (6 bases). Trimming left V 6 bases short and J 3 bases short, with 9 bases between. The CDR3 covers 12 residues. CDR1 is MDHEN, CDR2 SYDVKM, per germline.

CDR3 sequence reads: CSVGSGANVLTF. DNA of the CDR3: TGCAGCGTCGGCTCTGGGGCCAACGTCCTGACTTTC. This chain uses TRBV29-1 with TRBJ2-6, with D hard to call. In germline, CDR1 is SQVTM, CDR2 ANQGSEA. V shed 6 bases and J shed 0 bases, with 3 bases lying between them. CDR3 length: 12 amino acids.

This clonotype was seen at least ten times. The CDR3 loop reads CASSDLDRGGEKLFF. The DNA of the CDR3 is TGTGCCAGCAGTGATCTGGACAGGGGAGGCGAAAAACTGTTTTTT. The chain is built from TRBV25-1 and TRBJ1-4, with 9 bases fitting TRBD1. Per germline, CDR1 MGHDK and CDR2 SYGVNS. This CDR3 region has 15 residues. Germline trimming cut 3 bases from V and 8 bases from J; bases unmatched to any gene: 7.

This clonotype occurred many times. The chain combines TRBV28 with TRBJ1-2; D is ambiguous. The germline gives CDR1 MDHEN, CDR2 SYDVKM. The CDR3 loop spans 13 amino acids. The V end lost 2 bases, the J end lost 2 bases, and 6 bases lay between the germline ends. This CDR3 is CASSLIRNYGYTF. The CDR3 nucleotides are TGTGCCAGCAGTTTAATTAGGAACTATGGCTACACCTTC.

The rearrangement links TRBV11-2 to TRBJ2-5; D call uncertain. Germline V gene data show CDR1 as SGHAT and CDR2 as FQNNGV. The CDR3 has 11 amino acids. Trimming stripped 8 bases from V and 2 bases from J, with 6 bases between. CDR3 nucleotide sequence: TGTGCCAGCCTACTTCAAGAGACCCAGTACTTC. It encodes CASLLQETQYF.

This clonotype was recorded at least ten times. V is TRBV11-2 and J is TRBJ2-3; possible D gene TRBD1, 5 bases. Germline CDR1 SGHAT, CDR2 FQNNGV. Trimming stripped 0 bases from V and 1 base from J, with 8 bases between. This CDR3 contains 15 residues. The CDR3 sequence is CASSLDRVGTDTQYF. CDR3 DNA sequence: TGTGCCAGCAGCTTAGACAGGGTTGGCACAGATACGCAGTATTTT.

The table lists this clonotype with a few counts. V gene TRBV24-1 combines with J gene TRBJ2-7; 7 nucleotides match TRBD2. The CDR3 sequence is 13 residues long. V lost 7 bases and J lost 7; bases outside the gene matches: 9. Germline CDR1 reads KGHDR; CDR2 reads SFDVKD. The CDR3: CATSGGLRGEQYF. The CDR3 DNA is TGTGCCACCAGCGGGGGGTTACGAGGGGAGCAGTACTTC.

The chain carries TRBV7-9 and TRBJ2-3, with D tentatively TRBD1 or TRBD2 (6 bases each). V was cut by 1 base and J by 6 bases, with 11 bases left in between. The length of the CDR3 is 14 residues. Per the germline V gene, CDR1 is SEHNR and CDR2 is FQNEAQ (reference sequence). As DNA, the CDR3 is TGTGCCAGCAGCTTAGATCGGGGGCTGGATACGCAGTATTTT. It translates to CASSLDRGLDTQYF.

This clonotype occurred many times. V and J are TRBV27 and TRBJ2-3; tentatively, D is TRBD1 (5 bases). The CDR3 runs to 16 residues. Germline CDR1 and CDR2: MNHEY and SMNVEV (reference sequence). Trimming took off 6 bases at V and 0 bases at J, with 16 bases between the two ends. In DNA form, the CDR3 reads TGTGCCAGCAGGCTCTTTGGGGCAGGGAGCACAGATACGCAGTATTTT. Protein: CASRLFGAGSTDTQYF.

This clonotype occurred many times. The V gene is TRBV7-2, the J gene TRBJ2-1; 12 nucleotides match TRBD2. The V gene end was trimmed by 6 bases and the J gene end by 6 bases; junction bases not matched to a gene: 6. The CDR3 runs to 15 residues. From germline, CDR1 is SGHTA and CDR2 FQGNSA. CDR3 sequence reads: CASSSLAGGFNEQFF. The CDR3 nucleotides read TGTGCCAGCAGTTCACTAGCGGGGGGATTCAATGAGCAGTTCTTC.

The table lists this clonotype with a few counts. The CDR3 DNA reads TGCGCCAGCAGCTTAACATGGCCGCGAGGCACCGGGGAGCTGTTTTTT. It codes for CASSLTWPRGTGELFF. V gene TRBV5-1 combines with J gene TRBJ2-2; no reliable D call. From germline, CDR1 is SGHRS and CDR2 YFSETQ. V lost 2 bases and J lost 4, with 15 bases in between. The CDR3 is made up of 16 amino acids.

This clonotype was found a few times. The rearrangement links TRBV7-2 to TRBJ2-3, with a weak D call TRBD1 (5 bases). The CDR3 length is 13 residues. CDR1 SGHTA and CDR2 FQGNSA come from the germline V gene. V gave up 2 bases and J gave up 7 bases, with 10 bases separating them. CDR3 residues: CASSLKGLNTQYF. In DNA form, the CDR3 reads TGTGCCAGCAGCTTAAAGGGGCTAAATACGCAGTATTTT.

The sample holds a few counts of this clonotype. The chain links TRBV6-1 to TRBJ1-4; unclear D gene. The V gene lost 6 bases and the J gene lost 10 bases, with 9 bases spanning the gap. Germline assignment: CDR1 MNHNS and CDR2 SASEGT. The CDR3 extends over 11 amino acids. The CDR3: CASSPAGKLFF. The CDR3 coding sequence is TGTGCCAGCAGCCCGGCAGGAAAACTGTTTTTT.

This clonotype was recorded many times. The rearrangement links TRBV7-2 to TRBJ1-1; D may be TRBD1 (6 bases). Trimming shortened V by 7 bases and J by 4 bases, and 22 bases separated the two germline ends. The CDR3 covers 16 residues. The germline V gene encodes CDR1 SGHTA and CDR2 FQGNSA. DNA for the CDR3: TGTGCCAGCACCTGGAGGAGGGTAGGGGGGATCACTGAAGCTTTCTTT. Amino acid sequence: CASTWRRVGGITEAFF.

The gene calls are TRBV19 and TRBJ2-1, with TRBD2 matching over 16 bases. Germline CDR1 reads LNHDA; CDR2 reads SQIVND (reference sequence). V was clipped by 5 bases and J by 3 bases; unmatched bases: 7. The CDR3 sequence is 18 residues long. CDR3 coding DNA: TGTGCCAGTAGTCCCGGGACTAGCGGGAGGGGGGGCTACAATGAGCAGTTCTTC. The encoded protein is CASSPGTSGRGGYNEQFF.

In its sample, this clonotype was seen many times. The genes are TRBV27 and TRBJ2-7; D ambiguous. The CDR3 runs 14 residues. The germline V and J ends were trimmed by 6 bases and 0 bases, with 12 bases remaining between them. From germline, CDR1 is MNHEY and CDR2 SMNVEV (reference sequence). CDR3 in amino acids: CASSPSDHSYEQYF. The CDR3 DNA reads TGTGCCAGCAGCCCGTCGGACCACTCCTACGAGCAGTACTTC.

Many counts were recorded for this clonotype. The chain is built from TRBV27 and TRBJ2-1; possibly TRBD1 for D (6 bases). CDR1 and CDR2 (germline): MNHEY, SMNVEV (reference sequence). The CDR3 has 14 amino acids. The ends were cut back, 1 base at V and 7 bases at J, with 11 bases in the middle. The CDR3 protein is CASSLLGQGNEQFF. The CDR3 bases are TGTGCCAGCAGTTTATTGGGCCAGGGGAATGAGCAGTTCTTC.

This clonotype occurred many times. The J gene is TRBJ2-2, the V gene TRBV7-8, with 10 positions matching TRBD2. Germline CDR1 SGHVS, CDR2 FQNEAQ. The CDR3 covers 16 residues. V trimming: 1 base; J trimming: 7 bases; junction bases outside the gene matches: 6. The CDR3 DNA follows: TGTGCCAGCAGCTTAGTGACTAGCGGGCGCGGCGGGGAGCTGTTTTTT. Translated, it gives CASSLVTSGRGGELFF.

There are a few counts of this clonotype. V gene TRBV29-1 combines with J gene TRBJ2-2, with 8 bases that match TRBD1. CDR1 is SQVTM and CDR2 is ANQGSEA in the germline V gene. The CDR3 runs to 13 residues. V lost 7 bases to trimming and J lost 5 bases; unmatched junction nucleotides: 6. The CDR3 DNA sequence: TGCAGCGCGGACAGGGATCATACCGGGGAGCTGTTTTTT. Its protein product is CSADRDHTGELFF.

This clonotype was detected a few times. J is TRBJ2-1 and V is TRBV29-1; 11 nucleotides match TRBD2. The germline V gene has CDR1 SQVTM and CDR2 ANQGSEA. V lost 0 bases to trimming and J lost 10 bases; unmatched junction nucleotides: 5. The CDR3 is made up of 14 amino acids. CDR3 in amino acids: CSVEEWGLAEEQFF. In DNA form, the CDR3 reads TGCAGCGTTGAAGAATGGGGACTAGCGGAAGAGCAGTTCTTC.

This clonotype was counted only a few times. The V gene is TRBV29-1, the J gene TRBJ2-5, with TRBD2 matching 10 bases. J gave up 2 bases and V 7 bases, and 16 bases lay outside the gene matches. The CDR3 has 17 amino acids. Germline assignment: CDR1 SQVTM and CDR2 ANQGSEA. CDR3 in amino acids: CSGADAWTSGKQETQYF. The CDR3 nucleotides are TGCAGCGGTGCGGATGCTTGGACTAGCGGCAAACAAGAGACCCAGTACTTC.

This clonotype was counted only a few times. J is TRBJ1-5 and V is TRBV5-1; no firm D call. Germline CDR1 SGHRS, CDR2 YFSETQ. Trimming removed 5 bases at V and 0 bases at J, with 9 bases between. The CDR3 is 14 residues long. This CDR3 reads CASRIDHSNQPQHF. In DNA, the CDR3 is TGCGCCAGCAGAATAGACCATAGCAATCAGCCCCAGCATTTT. Based on the CDR3 plus reference TRBV5-1 and TRBJ1-5, the full variable domain is KAGVTQTPRYLIKTRGQQVTLSCSPISGHRSVSWYQQTPGQGLQFLFEYFSETQRNKGNFPGRFSGRQFSNSRSEMNVSTLELGDSALYLCASRIDHSNQPQHFGDGTRLSIL.

Many counts were recorded for this clonotype. The V and J genes are TRBV28 and TRBJ2-3; a weak D match, TRBD2 (6 bases). Deletions cut 3 bases from V and 4 bases from J, with 17 bases between. Germline loops: CDR1 MDHEN, CDR2 SYDVKM. The CDR3 is 16 amino acids. In DNA form, the CDR3 reads TGTGCCAGCAGTTTTGGAGGCGGGAAGAAGCCAGATACGCAGTATTTT. It yields the protein CASSFGGGKKPDTQYF.

The chain carries TRBV14 and TRBJ1-2; a possible D gene is TRBD1 (5 bases). The V and J ends lost 1 base and 6 bases respectively, with 9 bases between them. The CDR3 has 13 residues. Germline V gene sequence: CDR1 SGHDN, CDR2 FVKESK. The CDR3: CASSQGQSDGYTF. In DNA, the CDR3 is TGTGCCAGCAGCCAAGGACAGAGTGATGGCTACACCTTC.

The sample holds many counts of this clonotype. The CDR3 spells CASSLGRASHEAFF. CDR3 nucleotides: TGTGCCAGCAGCTTGGGCAGGGCATCCCATGAAGCTTTCTTT. The V gene is TRBV7-3, the J gene TRBJ1-1; the D gene is possibly TRBD1 (5 bases). There are 14 residues in the CDR3. Germline values: CDR1 SGHTA, CDR2 FQGTGA. V lost 3 bases and J lost 7, with 15 bases in between.